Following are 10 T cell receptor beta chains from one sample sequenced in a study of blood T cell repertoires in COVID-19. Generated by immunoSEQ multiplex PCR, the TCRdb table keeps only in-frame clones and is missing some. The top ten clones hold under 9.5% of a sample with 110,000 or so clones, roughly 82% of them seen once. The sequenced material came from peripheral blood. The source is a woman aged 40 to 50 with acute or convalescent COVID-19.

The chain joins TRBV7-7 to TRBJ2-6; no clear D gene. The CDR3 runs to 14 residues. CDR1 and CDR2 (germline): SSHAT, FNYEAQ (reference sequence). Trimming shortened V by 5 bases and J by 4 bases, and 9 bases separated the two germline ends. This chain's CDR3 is CASSPKPGANVLTF. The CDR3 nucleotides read TGTGCCAGCAGCCCGAAGCCCGGGGCCAACGTCCTGACTTTC.

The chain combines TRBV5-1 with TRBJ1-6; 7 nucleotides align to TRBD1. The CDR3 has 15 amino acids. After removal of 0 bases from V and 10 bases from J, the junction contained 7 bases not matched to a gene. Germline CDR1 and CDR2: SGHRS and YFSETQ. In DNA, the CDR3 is TGCGCCAGCAGCTTGGTAGAGACAGGGAACTCACCCCTCCACTTT. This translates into CASSLVETGNSPLHF.

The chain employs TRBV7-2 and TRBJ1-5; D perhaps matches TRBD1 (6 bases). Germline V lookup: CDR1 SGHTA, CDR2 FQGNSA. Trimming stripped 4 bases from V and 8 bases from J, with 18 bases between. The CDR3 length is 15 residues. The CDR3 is CASSYQGLSGEPQHF. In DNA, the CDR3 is TGTGCCAGCAGCTACCAGGGGCTCAGCGGAGAGCCCCAGCATTTT.

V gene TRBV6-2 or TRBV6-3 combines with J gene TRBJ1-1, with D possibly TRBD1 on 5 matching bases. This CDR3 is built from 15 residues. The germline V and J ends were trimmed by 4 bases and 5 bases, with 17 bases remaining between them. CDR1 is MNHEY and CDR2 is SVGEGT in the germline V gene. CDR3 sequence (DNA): TGTGCCAGCAGTTCGGTCGCTCAGGGTCGGACTGAAGCTTTCTTT. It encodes CASSSVAQGRTEAFF.

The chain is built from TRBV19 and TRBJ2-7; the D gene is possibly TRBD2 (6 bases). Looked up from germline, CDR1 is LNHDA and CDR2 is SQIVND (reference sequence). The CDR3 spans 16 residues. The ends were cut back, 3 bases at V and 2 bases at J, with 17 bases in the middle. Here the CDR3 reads CASSIGASGYAYEQYF. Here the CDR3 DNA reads TGTGCCAGTAGTATCGGTGCCAGCGGGTACGCCTACGAGCAGTACTTC. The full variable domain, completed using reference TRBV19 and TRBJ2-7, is DGGITQSPKYLFRKEGQNVTLSCEQNLNHDAMYWYRQDPGQGLRLIYYSQIVNDFQKGDIAEGYSVSREKKESFPLTVTSAQKNPTAFYLCASSIGASGYAYEQYFGPGTRLTVT.

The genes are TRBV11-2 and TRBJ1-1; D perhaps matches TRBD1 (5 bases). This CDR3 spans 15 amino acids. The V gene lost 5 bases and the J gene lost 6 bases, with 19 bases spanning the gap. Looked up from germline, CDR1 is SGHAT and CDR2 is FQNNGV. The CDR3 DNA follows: TGTGCCAGCAGCCCCGGTTGGCAGGGAAGCGCTGAAGCTTTCTTT. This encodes CASSPGWQGSAEAFF.

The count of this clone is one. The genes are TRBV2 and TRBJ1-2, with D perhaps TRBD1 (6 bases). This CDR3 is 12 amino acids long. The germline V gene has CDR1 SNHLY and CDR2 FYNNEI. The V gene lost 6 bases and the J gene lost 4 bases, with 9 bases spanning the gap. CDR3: CASSLRGYGYTF. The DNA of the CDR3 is TGTGCCAGCAGCCTCAGGGGCTATGGCTACACCTTC.

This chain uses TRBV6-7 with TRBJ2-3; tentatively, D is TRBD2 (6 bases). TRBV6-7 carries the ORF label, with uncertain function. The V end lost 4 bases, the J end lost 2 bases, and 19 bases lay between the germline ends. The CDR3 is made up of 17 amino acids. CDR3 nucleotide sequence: TGTGCCAGCAGTTCCGGGACGGGAGATTACCTCACAGATACGCAGTATTTT. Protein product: CASSSGTGDYLTDTQYF.

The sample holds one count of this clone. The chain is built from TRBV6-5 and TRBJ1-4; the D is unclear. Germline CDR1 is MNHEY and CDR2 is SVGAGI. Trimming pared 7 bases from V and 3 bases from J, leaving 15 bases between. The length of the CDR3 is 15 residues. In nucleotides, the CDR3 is TGTGCCAGCACCCCCCCAGGCCCATCTAATGAAAAACTGTTTTTT. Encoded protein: CASTPPGPSNEKLFF.

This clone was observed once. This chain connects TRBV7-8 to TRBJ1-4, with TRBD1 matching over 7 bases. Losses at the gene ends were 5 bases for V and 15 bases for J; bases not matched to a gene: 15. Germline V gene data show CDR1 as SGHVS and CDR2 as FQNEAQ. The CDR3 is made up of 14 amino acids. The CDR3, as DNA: TGTGCCAGCAGCCCAATCCCGGGACAGAGGTCATTGTTTTTT. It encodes CASSPIPGQRSLFF.